The 23 T cell receptor beta chains below come from one sample, sequenced in a study of shared T cell receptors in the human thymus. Produced via immunoSEQ multiplex PCR; TCRdb's table is partial and in-frame only. The sample yields about 380,000 clones, approximately 95% seen once. Sequenced material: thymocytes. Receptors originate from a human donor.

The rearrangement uses TRBV9 and TRBJ2-1, with 7 bases lining up with TRBD2. The CDR3 runs to 16 residues. With 1 base clipped from V and 7 bases from J, the junction kept 11 bases outside the gene matches. CDR1 is SGDLS and CDR2 is YYNGEE in the germline V gene. The CDR3 nucleotides read TGTGCCAGCAGCGTAAGCCCGTGGGGTAGCGGGAATGAGCAGTTCTTC. Translating it yields CASSVSPWGSGNEQFF.

CDR3 DNA: TGTGCCAGCAGTTCCGGGACAGTTAGCACAGATACGCAGTATTTT. Its translation: CASSSGTVSTDTQYF. V gene TRBV28 combines with J gene TRBJ2-3, with 7 bases that match TRBD1. CDR1 is MDHEN, CDR2 SYDVKM, per germline. The J segment lost 0 bases and the V segment lost 4 bases, leaving 4 bases of the junction unmatched. The CDR3 runs to 15 residues.

The chain couples TRBV28 to TRBJ1-1; D not resolved. The V gene lost 3 bases and the J gene lost 9 bases, with 8 bases spanning the gap. CDR3 length: 11 amino acids. From germline, CDR1 is MDHEN and CDR2 SYDVKM. CDR3 protein: CASSFEDQAFF. The CDR3 DNA sequence: TGTGCCAGCAGTTTCGAGGACCAAGCTTTCTTT.

This chain links TRBV21-1 with TRBJ2-5; TRBD1 reflects the table's D call only, with no check against the DNA. TRBV21-1 is flagged as a pseudogene. This CDR3 comprises 17 residues. CDR3 bases: TGTGCCAGCAGCTCGAGGTCAAGGGACAGTGCTCAAGAGACCCAGTACTTC. Translating it yields CASSSRSRDSAQETQYF.

The chain is built from TRBV27 and TRBJ2-1; 13 nucleotides match TRBD2. Germline V CDR1 and CDR2: MNHEY, SMNVEV (reference sequence). The ends lost 5 bases at V and 10 bases at J; junction bases unmatched: 11. The CDR3 is 16 amino acids. The CDR3 nucleotides are TGTGCCAGCAGTGCGATACTAGCGGGAGGGCCGGGGGAGCAGTTCTTC. It codes for CASSAILAGGPGEQFF.

The V call is TRBV27, the J call TRBJ2-4; no clear D gene. Germline-derived CDR1 and CDR2 are MNHEY and SMNVEV (reference sequence). Trimming left V 5 bases short and J 0 bases short, with 14 bases between. The CDR3 length is 16 residues. The CDR3 loop is CASSLTLAIAKNIQYF. CDR3 sequence (DNA): TGTGCCAGCAGTCTTACCTTGGCCATAGCCAAAAACATTCAGTACTTC.

The V and J genes are TRBV5-4 and TRBJ2-7, with TRBD1 matching 7 bases. This CDR3 region has 14 residues. From germline, CDR1 is SGHNT and CDR2 YYREEE (reference sequence). Trimming at V came to 6 bases and at J to 0 bases, leaving 6 bases not matched to a gene. CDR3 loop: CASKLGDSSYEQYF. DNA for the CDR3: TGTGCCAGCAAGTTGGGGGACAGCTCCTACGAGCAGTACTTC. Complete variable domain (other parts from reference TRBV5-4 and TRBJ2-7): ETGVTQSPTHLIKTRGQQVTLRCSSQSGHNTVSWYQQALGQGPQFIFQYYREEENGRGNFPPRFSGLQFPNYSSELNVNALELDDSALYLCASKLGDSSYEQYFGPGTRLTVT.

This clone has more than one count but fewer than ten. The chain couples TRBV7-2 to TRBJ2-3, with TRBD2 matching 8 bases. This CDR3 is 16 amino acids long. Germline CDR1 is SGHTA and CDR2 is FQGNSA. The V gene end was trimmed by 2 bases and the J gene end by 0 bases; junction bases not matched to a gene: 4. The CDR3 sequence is CASSLRSSGSTDTQYF. As DNA, the CDR3 is TGTGCCAGCAGCTTAAGATCTAGCGGGAGCACAGATACGCAGTATTTT.

The chain couples TRBV5-6 to TRBJ2-7; 7 positions agree with TRBD2. The CDR3 is 16 residues long. Germline assignment: CDR1 SGHDT and CDR2 YYEEEE. V lost 4 bases, J lost 0 bases, and 10 bases stayed unmatched. DNA for the CDR3: TGTGCCAGCAGCCCGAACCGCCCGGGGGGCTCCTACGAGCAGTACTTC. It yields the protein CASSPNRPGGSYEQYF.

The genes are TRBV2 and TRBJ2-1; 10 bases are a match to TRBD1. The germline V gene has CDR1 SNHLY and CDR2 FYNNEI. This CDR3 spans 14 amino acids. V gave up 9 bases and J gave up 3 bases; unmatched junction bases: 5. The CDR3 DNA follows: TGTGCCAGGGCCCGGGACAGGGGCTACAATGAGCAGTTCTTC. It specifies CARARDRGYNEQFF.

The chain uses TRBV7-2 and TRBJ2-2; D is possibly TRBD2 (6 bases). Germline CDR1 reads SGHTA; CDR2 reads FQGNSA. Trimming cost V 4 bases and J 3 bases, with 21 bases left between them. The CDR3 totals 18 residues. The CDR3 DNA reads as TGTGCCAGCAGCTCCCGCGGGGCCACCCGGTGGTACACCGGGGAGCTGTTTTTT. Protein sequence: CASSSRGATRWYTGELFF.

The CDR3 nucleotides are TGTGCCAGCAGCTTAAGACGACAGACCTCCCATACGCAGTATTTT. Amino acids: CASSLRRQTSHTQYF. The V gene is TRBV13, the J gene TRBJ2-3; D perhaps matches TRBD1 (5 bases). The germline V and J ends were trimmed by 2 bases and 7 bases, with 16 bases remaining between them. The V gene's germline CDR1 is PRHDT and CDR2 FYEKMQ (reference sequence). The CDR3 runs to 15 residues.

The V and J genes are TRBV11-1 and TRBJ2-7, with 7 positions matching TRBD1. This CDR3 has 14 amino acids. V was clipped by 5 bases and J by 3 bases; unmatched bases: 7. CDR1 and CDR2 from the germline V gene are SGHAT and FQDESV (reference sequence). The CDR3 protein is CASSRRDRLYEQYF. The CDR3 DNA reads as TGTGCCAGCAGCCGCCGGGACAGACTCTACGAGCAGTACTTC.

This chain links TRBV7-9 with TRBJ2-5; a possible D gene is TRBD1 (6 bases). V lost 5 bases to trimming and J lost 3 bases, with 16 bases between them. The CDR3 is made up of 15 amino acids. From germline, CDR1 is SEHNR and CDR2 FQNEAQ (reference sequence). Here the CDR3 reads CASSPGHVTKETQYF. The CDR3 DNA is TGTGCCAGCAGCCCGGGACATGTGACGAAAGAGACCCAGTACTTC.

The V call is TRBV12-5, the J call TRBJ1-5, with unresolved D. The V gene's germline CDR1 is LGHNT and CDR2 FRNRAP. Trimming stripped 7 bases from V and 0 bases from J, with 4 bases between. The CDR3 contains 12 residues. CDR3 coding DNA: TGTGCTAGTGCTCATAGCAATCAGCCCCAGCATTTT. Its protein is CASAHSNQPQHF. Variable domain in full (rest from reference TRBV12-5 and TRBJ1-5): DARVTQTPRHKVTEMGQEVTMRCQPILGHNTVFWYRQTMMQGLELLAYFRNRAPLDDSGMPKDRFSAEMPDATLATLKIQPSEPRDSAVYFCASAHSNQPQHFGDGTRLSIL.

This clone occurred once. This rearrangement joins TRBV10-1 to TRBJ2-1; no clear D gene. V was trimmed by 6 bases and J by 1 base, leaving 13 bases between them. The germline V gene encodes CDR1 WNHNN and CDR2 SYGVQD (reference sequence). The CDR3 spans 15 residues. This CDR3 is CASSREELSYNEQFF. In DNA form, the CDR3 reads TGCGCCAGCAGCCGAGAGGAACTATCCTACAATGAGCAGTTCTTC.

The chain has TRBV10-3 and TRBJ1-2; perhaps TRBD1 as D (5 bases). V was trimmed by 6 bases and J by 8 bases, leaving 28 bases between them. Germline V gene sequence: CDR1 ENHRY, CDR2 SYGVKD. This CDR3 is 17 amino acids long. The CDR3 DNA reads as TGTGCCATCAGGAGGGTGGCAGGGAGCATTGACCGCGAAGGCTACACCTTC. This sequence encodes CAIRRVAGSIDREGYTF.

This rearrangement joins TRBV4-1 to TRBJ2-3; 9 bases fit TRBD1. Per the germline V gene, CDR1 is MGHRA and CDR2 is YSYEKL. The V segment lost 0 bases and the J segment 2 bases; nucleotides outside the gene matches: 9. This CDR3 has 18 amino acids. The CDR3 DNA reads as TGCGCCAGCAGCCAAGAGAAGGACAGACAGGGGGTCACAGATACGCAGTATTTT. This sequence encodes CASSQEKDRQGVTDTQYF.

The chain is built from TRBV30 and TRBJ2-6, with 11 bases that match TRBD2. Germline lookup yields CDR1 GTSNPN and CDR2 SVGIG (reference sequence). Losses at the gene ends were 5 bases for V and 2 bases for J; bases not matched to a gene: 5. The CDR3 consists of 16 residues. The CDR3 nucleotides read TGTGCCTGGCCTAGCGGGAGGTCTCCTGGGGCCAACGTCCTGACTTTC. Amino acid sequence: CAWPSGRSPGANVLTF. Variable domain in full (rest from reference TRBV30 and TRBJ2-6): SQTIHQWPATLVQPVGSPLSLECTVEGTSNPNLYWYRQAAGRGLQLLFYSVGIGQISSEVPQNLSASRPQDRQFILSSKKLLLSDSGFYLCAWPSGRSPGANVLTFGAGSRLTVL.

The rearrangement uses TRBV6-5 and TRBJ2-7; D possibly corresponds to TRBD2 (6 bases). V shed 4 bases and J shed 7 bases, with 11 bases lying between them. This CDR3 spans 12 amino acids. Germline V gene data show CDR1 as MNHEY and CDR2 as SVGAGI. As DNA, the CDR3 is TGTGCCAGCAGTTCCCAGGCGGGGGAGCAGTACTTC. This gives the protein CASSSQAGEQYF.

The chain combines TRBV5-1 with TRBJ1-3, with TRBD1 matching over 8 bases. Germline-derived CDR1 and CDR2 are SGHRS and YFSETQ. The CDR3 runs to 16 residues. Trimming took 4 bases from V and 4 from J; bases not matched to a gene: 10. The CDR3 here is CASSPPGGEPGNTIYF. As DNA, the CDR3 is TGCGCCAGCAGCCCCCCAGGGGGCGAGCCGGGAAACACCATATATTTT.

The genes are TRBV9 and TRBJ2-1, with D possibly being TRBD2 (5 bases). The ends were cut back, 0 bases at V and 5 bases at J, with 18 bases in the middle. Germline CDR1 SGDLS, CDR2 YYNGEE. This CDR3 is built from 17 residues. CDR3 DNA: TGTGCCAGCAGCGTAGGAGCTAGCCGGGTAAGGGACAATGAGCAGTTCTTC. Protein sequence: CASSVGASRVRDNEQFF.

This rearrangement joins TRBV7-9 to TRBJ1-3, with 8 bases matching TRBD1. This CDR3 spans 17 amino acids. Germline CDR1 SEHNR, CDR2 FQNEAQ (reference sequence). Germline trimming cut 4 bases from V and 3 bases from J; bases unmatched to any gene: 11. The CDR3 loop is CASSYIPDRAYGNTIYF. CDR3 DNA sequence: TGTGCCAGCAGCTATATTCCGGACAGGGCGTATGGAAACACCATATATTTT. The entire variable domain, with the rest obtained from reference TRBV7-9 and TRBJ1-3, is as follows: DTGVSQNPRHKITKRGQNVTFRCDPISEHNRLYWYRQTLGQGPEFLTYFQNEAQLEKSRLLSDRFSAERPKGSFSTLEIQRTEQGDSAMYLCASSYIPDRAYGNTIYFGEGSWLTVV.